The 13 T cell receptor beta chains below come from one sample, sequenced in a study of molecular identifiers for immune sequencing clone quantification. TCRdb re-derived calls from the PCR reads in MiXCR, one entry per CDR3 protein. Of around 460,000 distinct CDR3 sequences listed, around 23% were seen once; the top ten hold 0.7% to 0.9%. The specimen sequenced was naive CD8+ T cells from blood, with Jurkat cell RNA spiked in. Regarding subset: FACS-sorted CD8+CD4-CCR7+CD45RA+ naive T cells. All receptors come from a human donor in good health. Some libraries in this study had Jurkat cell RNA spiked in.

Ten or more counts support this clonotype. The rearrangement uses TRBV12-3 or TRBV12-4 and TRBJ2-3, with D possibly TRBD2 on 6 matching bases. This CDR3 has 13 amino acids. V was cut by 7 bases and J by 6 bases, with 14 bases left in between. CDR3 sequence: CASTHGSGDTQYF. The CDR3 DNA sequence: TGTGCCAGCACCCACGGGAGTGGGGATACGCAGTATTTT.

The chain employs TRBV12-3 or TRBV12-4 and TRBJ1-5; D may be TRBD1 (6 bases). The CDR3 runs to 9 residues. The CDR3 coding sequence is TGTGTCAGGGGCAGGACCCAGCATTTT. As protein: CVRGRTQHF.

This clonotype was detected a few times. The chain employs TRBV27 and TRBJ1-2; a weak D match, TRBD1 (5 bases). Trimming took 10 bases from V and 1 from J, leaving 13 bases between them. The CDR3 covers 13 residues. Germline CDR1 MNHEY, CDR2 SMNVEV (reference sequence). The CDR3 region is CATTRGDNYGYTF. CDR3 DNA sequence: TGTGCCACCACGCGGGGCGATAACTATGGCTACACCTTC.

This clonotype was seen a handful of times. The chain recombines TRBV4-3 with TRBJ1-2; D ambiguous. Germline V lookup: CDR1 LGHNA, CDR2 YSLEER. Trimming shortened V by 1 base and J by 6 bases, and 15 bases separated the two germline ends. This CDR3 comprises 15 residues. Here the CDR3 DNA reads TGCGCCAGCAGCCAAGGGACGGCTCTATGGGATGGCTACACCTTC. This sequence encodes CASSQGTALWDGYTF.

Concerning this clonotype itself: Since a much larger clone is just one base distant, this may be a read error. The conserved phenylalanine or tryptophan is not found at the CDR3 terminus, so this likely reflects a read error. The chain uses TRBV4-1 and TRBJ1-5; D is perhaps TRBD1 (5 bases). From germline, CDR1 is MGHRA and CDR2 YSYEKL. Deletions cut 2 bases from V and 5 bases from J, with 13 bases between. The CDR3 length is 15 residues. The CDR3 DNA reads TGCGCCAGCAGCCAATGGTCCGGGGGTGATCAGCCCCAGCATCTT. This gives the protein CASSQWSGGDQPQHL.

This clonotype appeared many times. The chain links TRBV12-3 or TRBV12-4 to TRBJ2-7, with a weak D call TRBD1 (6 bases). CDR3 length equals 12 residues. Trimming pared 6 bases from V and 6 bases from J, leaving 12 bases between. DNA of the CDR3: TGTGCCAGCAGCCCCCAGGGGCCCGAGCAGTACTTC. It translates to CASSPQGPEQYF.

This clonotype has more than one count but fewer than ten. V gene TRBV25-1 combines with J gene TRBJ2-7; D is perhaps TRBD1 or TRBD2 (5 bases each). The CDR3 covers 13 residues. The germline gives CDR1 MGHDK, CDR2 SYGVNS. Trimming removed 6 bases at V and 6 bases at J, with 15 bases between. CDR3 in amino acids: CASSDRRDPEQYF. The DNA for the CDR3 is TGTGCCAGCAGCGACCGCAGGGACCCCGAGCAGTACTTC.

This clonotype showed up just once. A much larger clone lies one base from this, so it may be a read error. It is likely a read error, because the conserved phenylalanine at the end of the CDR3 is missing. The limits of the CDR3 on the DNA are not certain, so only TCRdb's listed CDR3 is given. The rearrangement uses TRBV27 and TRBJ2-7. Germline CDR1 and CDR2: MNHEY and SMNVEV (reference sequence). The CDR3 contains 11 residues when both ends are counted. The CDR3 here is CASSHGMGWYS.

As for this clonotype: A much larger clonotype is one base distant, so this may be a read error. The chain couples TRBV5-6 to TRBJ2-5, with D possibly matching TRBD2 (5 bases). The CDR3 is 15 residues long. Germline V CDR1 and CDR2: SGHDT, YYEEEE. CDR3 DNA sequence: TGTGCCAGCAGCTTGTGGCCGGGGTTGCGAGAGCCCCAGTACTTC. Translated, it gives CASSLWPGLREPQYF.

This clonotype came up many times. The V call is TRBV7-2, the J call TRBJ2-7; 8 bases are shared with TRBD2. This CDR3 comprises 15 residues. Per the germline V gene, CDR1 is SGHTA and CDR2 is FQGNSA. J lost 5 bases, V lost 1 base, and 7 bases had no gene match. The CDR3: CASSLGAGERNEQYF. Written as DNA, the CDR3 is TGTGCCAGCAGCTTAGGAGCGGGGGAAAGGAACGAGCAGTACTTC.

The rearrangement uses TRBV19 and TRBJ2-1; a weak D match, TRBD2 (5 bases). Germline CDR1 reads LNHDA; CDR2 reads SQIVND (reference sequence). This CDR3 spans 16 amino acids. V dropped 5 bases and J dropped 4 bases, with 18 bases sitting between them. CDR3 in DNA: TGTGCCAGTAGTTTCAGCGAGCGGCCGTATTACAATGAGCAGTTCTTC. Its translation is CASSFSERPYYNEQFF.

This clonotype was observed at least ten times. The chain has TRBV6-5 and TRBJ2-5; 11 bases line up with TRBD2. The CDR3 sequence is 15 residues long. CDR1 and CDR2 from the germline V gene are MNHEY and SVGAGI. V was clipped by 6 bases and J by 4 bases; unmatched bases: 7. CDR3 DNA sequence: TGTGCCAGCAGGTCCCTAGCGGGAGGTCCAGAGACCCAGTACTTC. Translation: CASRSLAGGPETQYF.

About this clonotype: Since a much larger clone is just one base distant, this may be a read error. The V gene is TRBV29-1, the J gene TRBJ2-7, with 9 bases lining up with TRBD1. The CDR3 runs 15 residues. Germline values: CDR1 SQVTM, CDR2 ANQGSEA. V was clipped by 1 base and J by 0 bases; unmatched bases: 4. Written as DNA, the CDR3 is TGCAGCGTTGAAGTCCCGGGACAGGGCTCCTACGAGCAGTACTTC. This codes for CSVEVPGQGSYEQYF.